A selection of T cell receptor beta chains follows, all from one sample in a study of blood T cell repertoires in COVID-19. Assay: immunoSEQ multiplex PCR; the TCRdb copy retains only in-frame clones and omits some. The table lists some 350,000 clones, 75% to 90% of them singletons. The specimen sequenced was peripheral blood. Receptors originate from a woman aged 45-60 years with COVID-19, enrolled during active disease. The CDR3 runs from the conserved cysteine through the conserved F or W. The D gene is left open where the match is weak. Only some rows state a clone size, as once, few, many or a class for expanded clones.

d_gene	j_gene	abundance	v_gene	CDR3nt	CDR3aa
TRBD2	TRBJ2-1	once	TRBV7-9	TGTGCCAGCAGCTCTCTAGCGGGAATGTCAAATGAGCAGTTCTTC	CASSSLAGMSNEQFF
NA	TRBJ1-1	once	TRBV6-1	TGTGCCAGCAGTGAAGTCCGAGGGCTTGAAGCTTTCTTT	CASSEVRGLEAFF
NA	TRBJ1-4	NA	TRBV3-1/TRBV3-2	TGTGCCAGCAGCCAGGCGTCGACTGAAACTAATGAAAAACTGTTTTTT	CASSQASTETNEKLFF
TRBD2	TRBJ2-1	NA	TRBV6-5	TGTGCCAGCAGTATGGCGGGGGGCCACAATGAGCAGTTCTTC	CASSMAGGHNEQFF
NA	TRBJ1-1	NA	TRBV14	TGTGCCAGCAGCCAACTCCCACAGTACACTGAAGCTTTCTTT	CASSQLPQYTEAFF
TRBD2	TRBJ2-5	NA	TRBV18	TGTGCCAGCTCACCATTCGAGCGGGGGGAGACCCAGTACTTC	CASSPFERGETQYF
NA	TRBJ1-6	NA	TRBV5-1	TGCGCCAGCAGCCCTCGGGGGGTGAGCTCCTATAATTCACCCCTCCACTTT	CASSPRGVSSYNSPLHF
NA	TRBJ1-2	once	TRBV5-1	TGCGCCAGCAGCTCCCAAAACTATGGCTACACCTTC	CASSSQNYGYTF
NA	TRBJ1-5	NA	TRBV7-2	TGTGCCAGCAGCTTCTTATCTAGCAATCAGCCCCAGCATTTT	CASSFLSSNQPQHF
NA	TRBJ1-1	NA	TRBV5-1	TGCGCCAGCAGCTCGCAACGTAGAGGGCAGGGGCCCACTGAAGCTTTCTTT	CASSSQRRGQGPTEAFF
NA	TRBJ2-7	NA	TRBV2	TGTGCCAGCAGAAGATCAGCCTACGAGCAGTACTTC	CASRRSAYEQYF
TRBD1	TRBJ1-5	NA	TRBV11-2	TGTGCCAGCAGCGGACAGGGGGGCCAGCCCCAGCATTTT	CASSGQGGQPQHF
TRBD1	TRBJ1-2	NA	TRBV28	TGTGCCAGCCGAGGGGGCAGGCCCAACTCTGGCTACACCTTC	CASRGGRPNSGYTF
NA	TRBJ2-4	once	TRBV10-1	TGCGCCAGCAGTGAAGATAGCCTAGCCAAAAACATTCAGTACTTC	CASSEDSLAKNIQYF
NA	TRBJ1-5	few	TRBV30	TGTGCCTGGAGTAAAACAGAGAATCAGCCCCAGCATTTT	CAWSKTENQPQHF
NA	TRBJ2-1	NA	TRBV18	TGTGCCAGCTCATTCCTACAGGGAATACATGGCTACAATGAGCAGTTCTTC	CASSFLQGIHGYNEQFF